The 29 T cell receptor beta chains below all came from one sample that was sequenced in a study of regulatory T cells in long-lasting Graves disease (dated by TCRdb to about 2021). What this sample's time point label stands for: newly diagnosed GD, antithyroid drugs for less than 3 months. RNA was extracted from PBMCs in TRIzol for both TCR sequencing and RNA sequencing. The method was multiplex PCR. The run used an Illumina HiSeq 4000. CDR3 regions were amplified by Arm-PCR with iRepertoire HTBI primers to construct TCR beta libraries. TCRdb handled the public reads itself, with Q25 trimming in fastp and clone calling in MiXCR, and kept productive beta chains. Rows are combined by CDR3 protein, so each entry shows the most common genes and DNA. A total of about 400,000 distinct CDR3 sequences appear in this sample, roughly 15% of them only once. The biggest ten clones account for roughly 8% of the sample.

This same sample was also part of a study on T cells in Graves' hyperthyroidism and ophthalmopathy.

The sample here was peripheral blood mononuclear cells (PBMCs), taken at new diagnosis, from a patient treated with antithyroid drugs. The receptors shown here come from a woman aged 40-49 years with Graves disease. Donor details come from another sample of the same person, matched by shared clones.

The sample holds many counts of this clonotype. CDR3 amino acids: CASKWDRSYYEQYF. CDR3 bases: TGTGCCAGCAAGTGGGACAGGAGCTACTACGAGCAGTACTTC. The chain carries TRBV2 and TRBJ2-7; TRBD1 matches at 8 bases. This CDR3 contains 14 residues. Losses at the gene ends were 7 bases for V and 3 bases for J; bases not matched to a gene: 8. The germline CDR1 and CDR2 sequences are SNHLY and FYNNEI. Drawing the rest from reference TRBV2 and TRBJ2-7, the complete variable domain is EPEVTQTPSHQVTQMGQEVILRCVPISNHLYFYWYRQILGQKVEFLVSFYNNEISEKSEIFDDQFSVERPDGSNFTLKIRSTKLEDSAMYFCASKWDRSYYEQYFGPGTRLTVT.

This clonotype was counted many times. J is TRBJ2-7 and V is TRBV28, with no clear D. The V end was cut by 5 bases, the J end by 0 bases, with 8 bases between. CDR1 is MDHEN and CDR2 is SYDVKM in the germline V gene. The CDR3 has 13 residues. CDR3 amino acids: CASSLINSYEQYF. Written as DNA, the CDR3 is TGTGCCAGCAGTCTTATAAACTCCTACGAGCAGTACTTC.

In its sample, this clonotype was seen many times. V is TRBV6-2 or TRBV6-3 and J is TRBJ1-4; D not certain. Germline CDR1 and CDR2: MNHEY and SVGEGT. V was trimmed by 2 bases and J by 8 bases, leaving 9 bases between them. The CDR3 extends over 13 amino acids. The CDR3 spells CASSYGRWEKLFF. In DNA, the CDR3 is TGTGCCAGCAGTTACGGGAGGTGGGAAAAACTGTTTTTT.

The chain is built from TRBV7-2 and TRBJ1-2; D is unclear. The CDR3 spans 12 residues. The V gene lost 2 bases and the J gene lost 8 bases, with 9 bases spanning the gap. Germline CDR1 reads SGHTA; CDR2 reads FQGNSA. CDR3 amino acids: CASSLNGGGYTF. The CDR3, as DNA: TGTGCCAGCAGCTTAAACGGTGGGGGCTACACCTTC.

This clonotype has a count of ten or more. The J gene is TRBJ2-3, the V gene TRBV7-3; tentatively, D is TRBD1 or TRBD2 (5 bases each). The CDR3 has 13 residues. Germline V gives CDR1 SGHTA, CDR2 FQGTGA. Trimming pared 2 bases from V and 4 bases from J, leaving 7 bases between. CDR3 DNA: TGTGCCAGCAGCTTACAGGGACCAGATACGCAGTATTTT. It specifies CASSLQGPDTQYF.

This clonotype occurred a few times. This sequence may be a read error, since a much larger clone differs from it by one base. The gene calls are TRBV27 and TRBJ2-7, with 10 positions matching TRBD2. The germline V gene encodes CDR1 MNHEY and CDR2 SMNVEV (reference sequence). With 2 bases clipped from V and 6 bases from J, the junction kept 7 bases outside the gene matches. The CDR3 loop spans 15 amino acids. CDR3: CASSLGTSGTGEQYF. The CDR3 coding sequence is TGTGCCAGCAGTTTAGGCACTAGCGGGACGGGCGAGCAGTACTTC.

This clonotype was seen a handful of times. The chain carries TRBV20-1 and TRBJ2-7; the match to TRBD2 covers 9 bases. J was trimmed by 2 bases and V by 3 bases; bases with no gene match: 17. This CDR3 has 18 residues. Germline CDR1 and CDR2: DFQATT and SNEGSKA (reference sequence). The CDR3 nucleotides are TGCAGTGCTAGGGGGTATAGCGGGAGTACCACACCGACCTACGAGCAGTACTTC. It translates to CSARGYSGSTTPTYEQYF.

This clonotype appeared many times. The chain carries TRBV7-9 and TRBJ1-5; D gene uncertain. CDR3 length equals 13 residues. Trimming took off 1 base at V and 6 bases at J, with 7 bases between the two ends. Germline CDR1 and CDR2: SEHNR and FQNEAQ (reference sequence). CDR3 coding DNA: TGTGCCAGCAGCTTAGAAGGGAGTCAGCCCCAGCATTTT. This sequence encodes CASSLEGSQPQHF. Looking up the rest from reference TRBV7-9 and TRBJ1-5 gives the full variable domain: DTGVSQNPRHKITKRGQNVTFRCDPISEHNRLYWYRQTLGQGPEFLTYFQNEAQLEKSRLLSDRFSAERPKGSFSTLEIQRTEQGDSAMYLCASSLEGSQPQHFGDGTRLSIL.

This clonotype was counted ten times or more. The chain has TRBV10-3 and TRBJ2-7; no definite D call. The CDR3 is made up of 12 amino acids. Trimming removed 0 bases at V and 3 bases at J, with 3 bases between. CDR1 and CDR2 (germline): ENHRY, SYGVKD. CDR3 sequence reads: CAISESLYEQYF. CDR3 nucleotides: TGTGCCATCAGTGAGTCCCTCTACGAGCAGTACTTC.

This clonotype was counted between two and nine times. With a much larger clone just one base away, this may be a read error. CDR3 region: CASGRRYYGYAF. The CDR3, as DNA: TGTGCCAGCGGCCGCAGGTACTATGGCTACGCCTTC. This sequence joins TRBV12-3 or TRBV12-4 and TRBJ1-2, with unresolved D. The length of the CDR3 is 12 residues.

This clonotype appeared a few times. This rearrangement joins TRBV5-1 to TRBJ1-5; D is unclear. The germline gives CDR1 SGHRS, CDR2 YFSETQ. Trimming removed 4 bases at V and 2 bases at J, with 10 bases between. The CDR3 has 14 amino acids. CDR3 sequence reads: CASSPDGGNQPQHF. The CDR3 nucleotides read TGCGCCAGCAGCCCGGACGGGGGCAATCAGCCCCAGCATTTT.

A few counts support this clonotype. The gene calls are TRBV7-9 and TRBJ2-3; 14 positions agree with TRBD2. The CDR3 has 21 residues. CDR1 is SEHNR and CDR2 is FQNEAQ in the germline V gene (reference sequence). V was pared by 4 bases and J by 1 base, with 16 bases of the junction left unmatched. The CDR3 here is CASSSPRKTKGLAGGTDTQYF. The CDR3 DNA follows: TGTGCCAGCAGCTCACCCCGAAAAACAAAGGGACTAGCGGGAGGCACAGATACGCAGTATTTT.

With respect to this clonotype: This may be a read error: a much more frequent sequence differs by one nucleotide. The V gene is TRBV6-2 or TRBV6-3, the J gene TRBJ2-5; TRBD1 matches 10 bases. This CDR3 is 17 amino acids long. Germline CDR1 and CDR2: MNHEY and SVGEGT. The CDR3, as DNA: TGTGCCACCCTCGGACGGGACAGGGGATTATCCGGAGAGACCCGGTACTTC. Its translation: CATLGRDRGLSGETRYF.

This clonotype was counted only a few times. The CDR3: CASRPSQGVREKLFF. The CDR3 DNA reads as TGTGCCAGCAGACCTTCGCAGGGGGTCCGAGAAAAACTGTTTTTT. The rearrangement links TRBV28 to TRBJ1-4, with 7 nucleotides matching TRBD1. V gave up 6 bases and J gave up 8 bases; unmatched junction bases: 12. CDR3 length: 15 amino acids. The V gene's germline CDR1 is MDHEN and CDR2 SYDVKM.

As for this clonotype: This may be a read error: a much more frequent sequence differs by one nucleotide. This rearrangement joins TRBV30 to TRBJ2-7; TRBD2 agrees at 7 bases. The CDR3 consists of 15 residues. Looked up from germline, CDR1 is GTSNPN and CDR2 is SVGIG (reference sequence). The CDR3 reads CAWSVRGNAIYERYF. The CDR3 DNA follows: TGTGCCTGGAGTGTGCGGGGGAACGCGATCTACGAGCGGTACTTC.

The chain links TRBV16 to TRBJ1-1, with D tentatively TRBD1 (6 bases). The CDR3 has 14 residues. CDR1 is KGHSY, CDR2 FQNENV, per germline. Trimming shortened V by 3 bases and J by 5 bases, and 13 bases separated the two germline ends. CDR3 protein: CASSQTGLRTEAFF. The CDR3 DNA is TGTGCCAGCAGCCAGACAGGTTTAAGGACTGAAGCTTTCTTT.

Only a few counts were recorded for this clonotype. The chain has TRBV7-9 and TRBJ1-5, with 11 bases fitting TRBD1. Germline loops: CDR1 SEHNR, CDR2 FQNEAQ (reference sequence). The CDR3 has 16 amino acids. V gave up 3 bases and J gave up 2 bases; unmatched junction bases: 3. DNA of the CDR3: TGTGCCAGCAGCTTCGGGGACAGGGGGGGCAATCAGCCCCAGCATTTT. Translation: CASSFGDRGGNQPQHF.

This rearrangement joins TRBV7-3 to TRBJ2-2, with 7 bases aligning to TRBD1. CDR1 and CDR2 (germline): SGHTA, FQGTGA. The V gene end was trimmed by 5 bases and the J gene end by 6 bases; junction bases not matched to a gene: 9. This CDR3 is 15 amino acids long. Here the CDR3 reads CASSPDRDRAGELFF. CDR3 coding DNA: TGTGCCAGCAGCCCCGACAGGGACCGGGCCGGGGAGCTGTTTTTT.

V gene TRBV6-5 combines with J gene TRBJ2-3; no reliable D call. Trimming stripped 4 bases from V and 4 bases from J, with 9 bases between. The germline CDR1 and CDR2 sequences are MNHEY and SVGAGI. The CDR3 contains 13 residues. The CDR3 region has the DNA TGTGCCAGCAGTTGGACCGTGGCAGATACGCAGTATTTT. It translates to CASSWTVADTQYF.

The chain combines TRBV7-3 with TRBJ2-5, with 13 bases identical to TRBD2. Germline CDR1 SGHTA, CDR2 FQGTGA. V lost 5 bases and J lost 4; bases outside the gene matches: 7. This CDR3 is built from 16 residues. The CDR3 DNA sequence: TGTGCCAGCAGCCCGGGACTAGCGGGACACTCAGAGACCCAGTACTTC. Protein: CASSPGLAGHSETQYF.

There are many counts of this clonotype. CDR3 coding DNA: TGTGCCAGCAGTTACGGGGGTGGCGAGACCCAGTACTTC. Its translation is CASSYGGGETQYF. V and J are TRBV6-5 and TRBJ2-5, with D tentatively TRBD1 or TRBD2 (5 bases each). The CDR3 totals 13 residues. The V gene lost 2 bases and the J gene lost 5 bases, with 9 bases spanning the gap. Germline V gene sequence: CDR1 MNHEY, CDR2 SVGAGI.

This clonotype was detected ten times or more. The V gene is TRBV6-1, the J gene TRBJ2-7; 12 positions match TRBD1. The V gene's germline CDR1 is MNHNS and CDR2 SASEGT. With 5 bases clipped from V and 5 bases from J, the junction kept 22 bases outside the gene matches. This CDR3 has 20 residues. CDR3 DNA: TGTGCCAGCAGTAGAACCGGGACAGGGGGCGTCGGACTAGCGAGGAACGAGCAGTACTTC. This sequence encodes CASSRTGTGGVGLARNEQYF.

This clonotype showed up many times. The J gene is TRBJ2-1, the V gene TRBV11-2; TRBD1 matches 7 bases. The CDR3 spans 15 residues. CDR1 is SGHAT and CDR2 is FQNNGV in the germline V gene. Trimming took 1 base from V and 6 from J; bases not matched to a gene: 6. CDR3: CASSLVGPGGNEQFF. CDR3 nucleotides: TGTGCCAGCAGCTTAGTGGGTCCAGGGGGCAATGAGCAGTTCTTC.

This clonotype was seen only a few times. The chain is built from TRBV4-1 and TRBJ2-7; 9 bases line up with TRBD1. The trim removed 2 bases at V and 2 bases at J, leaving 1 base unmatched. This CDR3 has 14 residues. Looked up from germline, CDR1 is MGHRA and CDR2 is YSYEKL. The CDR3: CASSQRTGAYEQYF. CDR3 in DNA: TGCGCCAGCAGCCAACGGACAGGGGCCTACGAGCAGTACTTC.

With regard to this clonotype: Mismatch with germline at one junction end may stem from a read error. The chain couples TRBV15 to TRBJ1-6; no firm D call. This CDR3 contains 17 residues. CDR1 LNHNV and CDR2 YYDKDF come from the germline V gene (reference sequence). As DNA, the CDR3 is TGTGCCACCAGCAGAGAGCCGGAGAGCTCCTATAATTCACTCCTCCACTTT. Encoded protein: CATSREPESSYNSLLHF.

In the case of this clonotype: A much larger clone differs from this one at a single base, so this may be a read error. This chain connects TRBV7-3 to TRBJ2-3; tentatively, D is TRBD1 or TRBD2 (5 bases each). This CDR3 has 13 residues. Per germline, CDR1 SGHTA and CDR2 FQGTGA. Trimming left V 4 bases short and J 5 bases short, with 10 bases between. The CDR3 DNA follows: TGTGCCAGCAGCTCACGAGGGGAAGATACGCAGTATTTT. Amino acid sequence: CASSSRGEDTQYF.

In this sample, this clonotype turned up many times. CDR3 amino acids: CASSLTAYSNQPQHF. CDR3 nucleotide sequence: TGTGCCAGCAGCCTGACAGCTTATAGCAATCAGCCCCAGCATTTT. This chain links TRBV12-3 or TRBV12-4 with TRBJ1-5, with D possibly matching TRBD1 (5 bases). The CDR3 contains 15 residues. Deletions cut 6 bases from V and 0 bases from J, with 12 bases between.

This clonotype was seen ten or more times. The rearrangement uses TRBV2 and TRBJ2-7; TRBD2 agrees at 8 bases. The trim removed 7 bases at V and 2 bases at J, leaving 10 bases unmatched. The CDR3 runs 15 residues. Germline V lookup: CDR1 SNHLY, CDR2 FYNNEI. The CDR3 region has the DNA TGTGCCAGCACGCGACAGCCGGGACTAGCCTACGAGCAGTACTTC. Its protein product is CASTRQPGLAYEQYF.

This clonotype was observed a handful of times. The chain joins TRBV7-9 to TRBJ2-2; 13 bases line up with TRBD2. The CDR3 length is 16 residues. The ends lost 4 bases at V and 5 bases at J; junction bases unmatched: 4. CDR1 SEHNR and CDR2 FQNEAQ come from the germline V gene (reference sequence). The CDR3 loop reads CASSSWTSGGTGELFF. CDR3 bases: TGTGCCAGCAGCTCCTGGACTAGCGGGGGTACCGGGGAGCTGTTTTTT.